The clone carrying this TCR beta chain was picked up a small number of times. The target antigen is unknown. TCRdb reprocessed the reads via MiXCR and lists one record per CDR3 protein. The data hold some 65,000 distinct CDR3 sequences, with 21% observed a single time. The sample belongs to a study of lung T cells in sarcoidosis with Löfgren's syndrome. Overall study context: Repertoire analyses centered on Löfgren's syndrome patients.

Study-wide findings and caveats: Multiple Löfgren's syndrome patients reportedly shared TRAV12-1 and TRBV2 CDR3 motifs, suggesting public CD4+ TCRs. Löfgren's syndrome patients reportedly showed greatest TRAV12-1 and TRBV2 expansion versus controls.

CDR3 length: 15 residues. Losses at the gene ends were 5 bases for V and 5 bases for J; bases not matched to a gene: 4. Germline CDR1 is SGHTA and CDR2 is FQGNSA. The sample comprised CD4+ T cells from PBMCs. The sequence was collected from a human donor with sarcoidosis (Löfgren's syndrome or another form), or a control subject (not recorded which). This chain links TRBV7-2 with TRBJ2-5, with 14 nucleotides matching TRBD2. In DNA form, the CDR3 reads TGTGCCAGCAGCAACCGACTAGCGGGGGGGGAGACCCAGTACTTC. It translates to CASSNRLAGGETQYF.